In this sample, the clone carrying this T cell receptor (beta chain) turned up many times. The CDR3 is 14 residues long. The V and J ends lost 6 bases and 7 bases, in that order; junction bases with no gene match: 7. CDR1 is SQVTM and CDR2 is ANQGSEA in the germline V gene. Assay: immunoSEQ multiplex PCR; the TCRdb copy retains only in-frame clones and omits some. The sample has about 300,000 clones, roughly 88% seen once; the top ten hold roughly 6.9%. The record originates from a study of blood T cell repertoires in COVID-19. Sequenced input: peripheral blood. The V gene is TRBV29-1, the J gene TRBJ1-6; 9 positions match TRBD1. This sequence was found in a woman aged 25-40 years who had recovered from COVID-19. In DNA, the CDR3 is TGCAGCGTCTCTTTAACAGGGGGCAATTCACCCCTCCACTTT. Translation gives CSVSLTGGNSPLHF. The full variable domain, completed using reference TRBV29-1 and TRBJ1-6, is SAVISQKPSRDICQRGTSLTIQCQVDSQVTMMFWYRQQPGQSLTLIATANQGSEATYESGFVIDKFPISRPNLTFSTLTVSNMSPEDSSIYLCSVSLTGGNSPLHFGNGTRLTVT.